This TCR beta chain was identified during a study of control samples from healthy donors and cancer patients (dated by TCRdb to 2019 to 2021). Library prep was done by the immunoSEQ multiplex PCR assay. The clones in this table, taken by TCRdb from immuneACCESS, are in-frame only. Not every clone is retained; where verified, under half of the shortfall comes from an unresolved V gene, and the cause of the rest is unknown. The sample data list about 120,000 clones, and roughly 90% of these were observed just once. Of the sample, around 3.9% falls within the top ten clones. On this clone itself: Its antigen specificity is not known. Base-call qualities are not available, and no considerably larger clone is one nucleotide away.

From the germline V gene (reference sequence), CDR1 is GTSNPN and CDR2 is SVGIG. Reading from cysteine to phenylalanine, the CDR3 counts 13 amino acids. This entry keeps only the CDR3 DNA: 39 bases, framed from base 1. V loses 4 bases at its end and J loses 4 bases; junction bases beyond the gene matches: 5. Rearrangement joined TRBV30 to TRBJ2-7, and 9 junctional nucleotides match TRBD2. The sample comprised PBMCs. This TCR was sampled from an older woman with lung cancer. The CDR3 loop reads CAWNLAGQYEQYF. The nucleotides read TGTGCCTGGAACCTAGCGGGGCAATACGAGCAGTACTTC.